The text below deals with one T cell receptor (beta chain). Using immunoSEQ multiplex PCR, the repertoire was profiled, and TCRdb retains in-frame clones only, with some absent. The sample holds tens of thousands of clones, 80% to 90% seen once. Trimming at V came to 5 bases and at J to 4 bases, leaving 4 bases not matched to a gene. CDR3 length equals 13 residues. In germline, CDR1 is LGHDT, CDR2 YNNKEL (reference sequence). This record belongs to a study of blood T cell repertoires in COVID-19. The source material was peripheral blood. The clonotype comes from a woman over 75 with active or convalescent COVID-19. This rearrangement joins TRBV3-1 (or the pseudogene TRBV3-2) to TRBJ1-1; 7 nucleotides line up with TRBD1. The CDR3 loop is CASSTPGGTEAFF. CDR3 nucleotide sequence: TGTGCCAGCAGCACCCCAGGGGGCACTGAAGCTTTCTTT.